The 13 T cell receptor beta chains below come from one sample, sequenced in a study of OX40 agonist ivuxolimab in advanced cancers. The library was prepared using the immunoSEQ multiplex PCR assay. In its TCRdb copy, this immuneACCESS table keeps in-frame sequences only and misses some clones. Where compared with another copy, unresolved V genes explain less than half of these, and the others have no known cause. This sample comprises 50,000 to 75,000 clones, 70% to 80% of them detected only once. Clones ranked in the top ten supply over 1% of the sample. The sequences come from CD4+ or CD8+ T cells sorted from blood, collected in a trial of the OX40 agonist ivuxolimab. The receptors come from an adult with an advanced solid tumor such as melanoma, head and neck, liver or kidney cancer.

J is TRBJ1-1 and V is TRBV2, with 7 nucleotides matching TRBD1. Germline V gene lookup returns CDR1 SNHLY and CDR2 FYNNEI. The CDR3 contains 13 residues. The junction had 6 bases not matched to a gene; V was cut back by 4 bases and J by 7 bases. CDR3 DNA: TGTGCCAGCAGTGGGCAGGGGGGGATTGAAGCTTTCTTT. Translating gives CASSGQGGIEAFF.

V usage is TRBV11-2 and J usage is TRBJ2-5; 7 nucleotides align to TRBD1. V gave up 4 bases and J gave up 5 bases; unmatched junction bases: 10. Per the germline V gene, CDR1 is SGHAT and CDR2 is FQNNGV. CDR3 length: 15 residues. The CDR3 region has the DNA TGTGCCAGCAGCTCCCTCACAGGGGCGGTGGAGACCCAGTACTTC. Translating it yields CASSSLTGAVETQYF. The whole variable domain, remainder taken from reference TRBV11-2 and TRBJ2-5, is EAGVAQSPRYKIIEKRQSVAFWCNPISGHATLYWYQQILGQGPKLLIQFQNNGVVDDSQLPKDRFSAERLKGVDSTLKIQPAKLEDSAVYLCASSSLTGAVETQYFGPGTRLLVL.

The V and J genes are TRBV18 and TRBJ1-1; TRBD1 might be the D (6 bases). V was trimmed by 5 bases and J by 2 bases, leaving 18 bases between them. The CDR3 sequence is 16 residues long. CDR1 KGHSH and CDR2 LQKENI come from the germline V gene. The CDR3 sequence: CASSSGAGRLNTEAFF. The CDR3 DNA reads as TGTGCCAGCTCATCGGGGGCAGGGCGATTAAACACTGAAGCTTTCTTT.

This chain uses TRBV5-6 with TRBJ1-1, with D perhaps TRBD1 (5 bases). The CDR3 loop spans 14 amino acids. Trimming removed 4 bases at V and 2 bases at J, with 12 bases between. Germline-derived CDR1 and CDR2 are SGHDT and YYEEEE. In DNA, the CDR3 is TGTGCCAGCAGCAGAGATACAGGTAACACTGAAGCTTTCTTT. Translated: CASSRDTGNTEAFF.

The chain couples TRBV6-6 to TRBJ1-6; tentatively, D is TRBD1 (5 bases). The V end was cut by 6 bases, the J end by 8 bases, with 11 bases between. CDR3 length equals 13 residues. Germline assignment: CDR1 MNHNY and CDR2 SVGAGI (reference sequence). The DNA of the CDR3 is TGTGCCAGCAGCGGACAAGAGGATTCACCCCTCCACTTT. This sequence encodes CASSGQEDSPLHF.

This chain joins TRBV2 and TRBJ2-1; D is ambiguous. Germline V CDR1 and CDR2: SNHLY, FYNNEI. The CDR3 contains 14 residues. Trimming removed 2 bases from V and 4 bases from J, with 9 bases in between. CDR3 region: CASSERTRYNEQFF. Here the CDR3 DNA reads TGTGCCAGCAGTGAAAGGACGAGATACAATGAGCAGTTCTTC.

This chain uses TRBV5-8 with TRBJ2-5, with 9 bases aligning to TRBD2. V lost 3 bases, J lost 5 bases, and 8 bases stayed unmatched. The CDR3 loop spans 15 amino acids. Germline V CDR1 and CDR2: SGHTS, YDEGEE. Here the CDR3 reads CASSSEGLAGETQYF. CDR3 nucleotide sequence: TGTGCCAGCAGCTCTGAGGGACTAGCAGGGGAGACCCAGTACTTC.

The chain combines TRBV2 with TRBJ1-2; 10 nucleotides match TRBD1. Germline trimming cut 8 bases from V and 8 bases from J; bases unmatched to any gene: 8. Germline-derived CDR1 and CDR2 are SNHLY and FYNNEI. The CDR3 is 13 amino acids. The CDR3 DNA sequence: TGTGCCAGCCTGAGGGACAGGGGTGAGGGCTACACCTTC. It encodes CASLRDRGEGYTF.

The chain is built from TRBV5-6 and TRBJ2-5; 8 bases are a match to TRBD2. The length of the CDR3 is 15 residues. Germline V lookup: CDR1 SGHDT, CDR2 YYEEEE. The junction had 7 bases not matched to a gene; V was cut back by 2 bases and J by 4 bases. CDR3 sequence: CASSFRTSSRETQYF. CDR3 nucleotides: TGTGCCAGCAGCTTCCGGACTAGCTCGCGAGAGACCCAGTACTTC.

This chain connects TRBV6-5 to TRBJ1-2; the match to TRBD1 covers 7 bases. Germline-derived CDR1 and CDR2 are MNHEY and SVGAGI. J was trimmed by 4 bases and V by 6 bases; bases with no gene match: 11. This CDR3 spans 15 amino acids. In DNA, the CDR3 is TGTGCCAGCAGCCGAGACAGGGATTTTAGCTATGGCTACACCTTC. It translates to CASSRDRDFSYGYTF.

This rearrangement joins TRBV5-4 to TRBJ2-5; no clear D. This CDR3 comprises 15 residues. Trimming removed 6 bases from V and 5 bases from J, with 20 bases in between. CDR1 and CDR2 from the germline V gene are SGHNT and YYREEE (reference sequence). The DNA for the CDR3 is TGTGCCAGCAAAAGGGCCAGCTTAACCACGGAGACCCAGTACTTC. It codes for CASKRASLTTETQYF. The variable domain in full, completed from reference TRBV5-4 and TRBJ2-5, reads ETGVTQSPTHLIKTRGQQVTLRCSSQSGHNTVSWYQQALGQGPQFIFQYYREEENGRGNFPPRFSGLQFPNYSSELNVNALELDDSALYLCASKRASLTTETQYFGPGTRLLVL.

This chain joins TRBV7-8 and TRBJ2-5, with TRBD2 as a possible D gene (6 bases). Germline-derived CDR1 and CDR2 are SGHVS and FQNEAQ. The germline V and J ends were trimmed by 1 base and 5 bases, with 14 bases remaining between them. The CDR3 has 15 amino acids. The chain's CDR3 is CASSLVSLRGETQYF. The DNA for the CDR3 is TGTGCCAGCAGCTTAGTTTCCCTCCGGGGGGAGACCCAGTACTTC.

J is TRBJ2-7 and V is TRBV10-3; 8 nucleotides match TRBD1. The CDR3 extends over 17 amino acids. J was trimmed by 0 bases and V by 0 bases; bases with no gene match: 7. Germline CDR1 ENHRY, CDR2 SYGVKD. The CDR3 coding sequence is TGTGCCATCAGTGAGTCGCACATACAGGGGGACTCCTACGAGCAGTACTTC. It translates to CAISESHIQGDSYEQYF.